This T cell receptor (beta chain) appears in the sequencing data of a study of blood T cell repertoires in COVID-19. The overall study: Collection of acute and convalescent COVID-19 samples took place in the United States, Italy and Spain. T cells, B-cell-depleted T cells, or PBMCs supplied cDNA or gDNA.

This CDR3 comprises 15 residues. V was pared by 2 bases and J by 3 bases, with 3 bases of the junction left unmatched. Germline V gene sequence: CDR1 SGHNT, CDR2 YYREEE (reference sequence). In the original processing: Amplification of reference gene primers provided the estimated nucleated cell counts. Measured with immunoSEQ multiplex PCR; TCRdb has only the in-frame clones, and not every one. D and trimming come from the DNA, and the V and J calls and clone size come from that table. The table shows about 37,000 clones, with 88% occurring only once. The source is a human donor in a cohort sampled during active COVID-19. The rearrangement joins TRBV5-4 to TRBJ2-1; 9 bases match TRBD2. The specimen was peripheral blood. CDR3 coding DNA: TGTGCCAGCAGCTTTAGCGGGGGCCTCTACAATGAGCAGTTCTTC. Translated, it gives CASSFSGGLYNEQFF.